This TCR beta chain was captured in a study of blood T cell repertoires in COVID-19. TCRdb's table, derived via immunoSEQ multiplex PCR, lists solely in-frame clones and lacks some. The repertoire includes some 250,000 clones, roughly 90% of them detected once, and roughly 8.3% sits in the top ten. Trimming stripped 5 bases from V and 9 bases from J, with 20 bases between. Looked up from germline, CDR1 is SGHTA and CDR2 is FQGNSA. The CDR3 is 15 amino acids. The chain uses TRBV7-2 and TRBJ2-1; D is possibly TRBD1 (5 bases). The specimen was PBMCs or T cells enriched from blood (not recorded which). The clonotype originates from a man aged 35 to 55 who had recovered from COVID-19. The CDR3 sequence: CASSESQGAVGEQFF. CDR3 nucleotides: TGTGCCAGCAGCGAGAGCCAGGGTGCTGTGGGTGAGCAGTTCTTC. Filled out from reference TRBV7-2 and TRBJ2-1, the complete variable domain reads GAGVSQSPSNKVTEKGKDVELRCDPISGHTALYWYRQSLGQGLEFLIYFQGNSAPDKSGLPSDRFSAERTGGSVSTLTIQRTQQEDSAVYLCASSESQGAVGEQFFGPGTRLTVL.